The clone carrying this T cell receptor (beta chain) was counted only a few times. Its matching antigen is unknown. These data come from a study of response to subunit inactivated influenza vaccine. Study observations and caveats: There was a suggestion from the authors that each seasonal influenza vaccination recruits few new T cells.

The ends lost 3 bases at V and 2 bases at J; junction bases unmatched: 16. This CDR3 contains 18 residues. TCRdb processed the RT-PCR reads anew with MiXCR; each CDR3 protein has one entry. This sample has around 580,000 distinct CDR3 sequences, with 12% to 15% found just once. The source material was PBMCs from blood, sampled approximately 12 days after vaccination. This chain connects TRBV12-3 or TRBV12-4 to TRBJ2-7; 7 bases are shared with TRBD2. This receptor was obtained from a man in his forties or fifties who received an inactivated influenza vaccine. DNA for the CDR3: TGTGCCAGCAGTTTGGCCTACCCTAGCGGAACCAAGCCCTACGAGCAGTACTTC. It translates to CASSLAYPSGTKPYEQYF.